Sequencing of this T cell receptor beta chain was carried out in a study of shared clonotypes between healthy human individuals. V lost 8 bases and J 10 bases, leaving 21 bases between the germline ends. The CDR3 loop spans 14 amino acids. Looked up from germline, CDR1 is KGHSH and CDR2 is LQKENI. The protocol was immunoSEQ multiplex PCR, while the TCRdb copy is restricted to in-frame clones and leaves out a portion. The data contain about 1 million clones, approximately 70% of them singletons. The genes are TRBV18 and TRBJ2-1, with TRBD2 as a possible D gene (6 bases). The sample taken for sequencing was memory CD4+ T cells sorted from blood. Subset described: CD45RA-negative fraction. This clonotype was obtained from a man in his late teens or twenties in good health. The CDR3: CASQVELRGREQFF. CDR3 nucleotides: TGTGCCAGCCAGGTGGAGCTTCGGGGGAGGGAGCAGTTCTTC.